This T cell receptor beta chain was recovered during a study of cytomegalovirus exposure and HLA in healthy donors. General study points: In an earlier analysis, in about 530 donors, most V segments appeared productive either ~87% or ~30% of the time.

V gave up 0 bases and J gave up 3 bases, with 13 bases separating them. The germline gives CDR1 SGDLS, CDR2 YYNGEE. CDR3 length: 15 amino acids. About this clone: Its antigen is unknown.

PCR amplification relied on 60 Vbeta primers (plus 13 Jbeta primers). Sequencing was performed with immunoSEQ multiplex PCR; in TCRdb, only in-frame clones are kept and a portion is missing. This table holds tens of thousands of clones, roughly 72% found once. The TCR comes from a woman aged 45-65 years in good health and CMV-seropositive. The chain has TRBV9 and TRBJ2-7; tentative D call: TRBD2 (6 bases). The sample consisted of PBMCs. The CDR3 DNA reads as TGTGCCAGCAGCGTAGGGGGTAGCGGATACTACGAGCAGTACTTC. Its translation is CASSVGGSGYYEQYF. Drawing the rest from reference TRBV9 and TRBJ2-7, the complete variable domain is DSGVTQTPKHLITATGQRVTLRCSPRSGDLSVYWYQQSLDQGLQFLIQYYNGEERAKGNILERFSAQQFPDLHSELNLSSLELGDSALYFCASSVGGSGYYEQYFGPGTRLTVT.